This T cell receptor beta chain was found in a study of Graves' ophthalmopathy and Graves' hyperthyroidism. Study outcomes and limitations: Ophthalmopathy progression predictions by the model showed roughly 75% specificity and roughly 70% sensitivity. Sensitivity reached roughly 90% and specificity around 81% for a 13-signature model separating ophthalmopathy from stable hyperthyroidism.

V lost 4 bases and J lost 0, with 19 bases in between. The CDR3 spans 16 residues. The germline V gene has CDR1 DFQATT and CDR2 SNEGSKA (reference sequence). Amplification from RNA transcripts yielded the TCR beta CDR3 regions. The workflow started with a first-round RT-PCR run with HTBI primers and then moved on to a second-round multiplex PCR. TCRdb independently ran MiXCR on the multiplex PCR reads; one entry per CDR3 protein. The sample has 350,000 to 450,000 distinct CDR3 sequences, approximately 21% seen once; the top ten hold under 3.5%. Where ophthalmopathy was absent within 18 months of follow-up, hyperthyroidism was stable. The PBMCs originated from more than 8 ml of fresh peripheral blood. Notes on this clonotype: Antigen unknown.

This chain links TRBV20-1 with TRBJ2-7; the D is unclear. Sequencing was done on a sample of peripheral blood. This receptor was taken from a woman under 30 with stable Graves' hyperthyroidism. The DNA of the CDR3 is TGCAGTGCTAACCCAGACTCAGCTCTGTTCTCCTACGAGCAGTACTTC. Residues: CSANPDSALFSYEQYF.